This T cell receptor (beta chain) comes out of a study of blood T cell repertoires in COVID-19. Study background: PBMCs, B-cell-depleted T cells, or T cells were the source of the cDNA or gDNA that made up the material.

J lost 4 bases, V lost 2 bases, and 6 bases had no gene match. CDR3 length equals 15 residues. Germline assignment: CDR1 MNHEY and CDR2 SVGAGI. All enrollees were about 18 to 100 years old and from approximately 25 US areas. Each participant's cohort was designated according to participant-reported clinical history. Original methodology: Reference gene primer amplification in the assay estimated nucleated cell counts. Using immunoSEQ multiplex PCR, the repertoire was profiled, and TCRdb retains in-frame clones only, with some absent. That table furnishes V, J and clone size, whereas the DNA furnished D and trimming. The table has a few hundred thousand clones, 80% to 90% seen once; the top ten hold over 2%.

The origin of this receptor is a woman under 30 who had recovered from COVID-19. The sample was PBMCs or T cells enriched from blood (not recorded which). The chain uses TRBV6-5 and TRBJ1-2; the match to TRBD1 covers 8 bases. The DNA of the CDR3 is TGTGCCAGCAGTTACGGACAGGGCTTTTTCTATGGCTACACCTTC. Translation gives CASSYGQGFFYGYTF.